The clone carrying this TCR beta chain was observed a handful of times. Its antigen is currently unknown. Constant-segment primers and 5'RACE yielded cDNA libraries for TCR alpha and TCR beta, each carrying sample barcodes and UMIs. TCRdb re-derived calls from the 5' RACE reads in MiXCR, one entry per CDR3 protein. The repertoire holds about 360,000 distinct CDR3 sequences, around 13% seen once, with about 22% in the top ten. This sample was included in a study of T-cell memory formation after mild COVID-19. Study results and limitations: The study found contracting CD4+ clones mainly in CM and EM and contracting CD8+ clones in EMRA. Second-wave clones peaking on day 37 lacked confirmed SARS-CoV-2 specificity. Several responding clones turned up in pre-infection memory, indicating that cross-reactive memory may have taken part.

V dropped 8 bases and J dropped 4 bases, with 12 bases sitting between them. CDR1 is SEHNR, CDR2 FQNEAQ, per germline (reference sequence). The CDR3 extends over 13 amino acids. This clonotype originated in a man aged 18 to 29 who had mild COVID-19 (a few samples of this study predate the infection). Cell type and time point are not known. The specimen sequenced was PBMCs or a T cell subset sorted from them (not recorded which). The chain combines TRBV7-9 with TRBJ1-5, with D perhaps matching TRBD1 (6 bases). The CDR3 region has the DNA TGTGCCAGCCAGGGGCAGGGGAATCAGCCCCAGCATTTT. Translated: CASQGQGNQPQHF.